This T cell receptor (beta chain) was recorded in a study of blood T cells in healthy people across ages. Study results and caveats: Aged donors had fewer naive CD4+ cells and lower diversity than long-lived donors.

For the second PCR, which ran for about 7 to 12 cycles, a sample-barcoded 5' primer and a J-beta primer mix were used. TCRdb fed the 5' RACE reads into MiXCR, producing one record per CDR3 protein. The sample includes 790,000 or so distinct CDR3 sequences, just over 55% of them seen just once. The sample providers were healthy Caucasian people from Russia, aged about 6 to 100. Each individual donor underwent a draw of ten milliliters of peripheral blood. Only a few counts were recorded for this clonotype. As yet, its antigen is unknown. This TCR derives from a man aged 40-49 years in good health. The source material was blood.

CDR3 in DNA: TGTGCCACCAGTGATTTTGAGCGGGGCGGGAGCACAGATACGCAGTATTTT. Protein sequence: CATSDFERGGSTDTQYF. The V gene is TRBV24-1, the J gene TRBJ2-3; 7 bases are shared with TRBD2. Trimming at V came to 1 base and at J to 0 bases, leaving 6 bases not matched to a gene. This CDR3 comprises 17 residues. The V gene's germline CDR1 is KGHDR and CDR2 SFDVKD.